The table lists the clone carrying this T cell receptor beta chain with many counts. TCRdb re-called the 5' RACE reads with MiXCR, one entry per CDR3 protein. The table lists some 390,000 distinct CDR3 sequences, about 6.2% of them singletons. Germline V CDR1 and CDR2: DFQATT, SNEGSKA (reference sequence). The V end lost 6 bases, the J end lost 5 bases, and 17 bases lay between the germline ends. This CDR3 has 13 residues. This record belongs to a study of T cells after yellow fever vaccination. About the research overall: SMART-Seq v4 Ultra Low Input prepared the low-cell-number fractions.

The sequenced sample was PBMCs, obtained 5 days after the yellow fever booster vaccination. The V and J genes are TRBV20-1 and TRBJ2-7; D may match TRBD1 or TRBD2 (6 bases each). This clonotype was sampled from a man aged 25 to 40 who received the YFV17D yellow fever vaccine. CDR3 sequence reads: CSAQRGAGDEQYF. In DNA form, the CDR3 reads TGCAGTGCCCAAAGGGGGGCTGGCGACGAGCAGTACTTC.